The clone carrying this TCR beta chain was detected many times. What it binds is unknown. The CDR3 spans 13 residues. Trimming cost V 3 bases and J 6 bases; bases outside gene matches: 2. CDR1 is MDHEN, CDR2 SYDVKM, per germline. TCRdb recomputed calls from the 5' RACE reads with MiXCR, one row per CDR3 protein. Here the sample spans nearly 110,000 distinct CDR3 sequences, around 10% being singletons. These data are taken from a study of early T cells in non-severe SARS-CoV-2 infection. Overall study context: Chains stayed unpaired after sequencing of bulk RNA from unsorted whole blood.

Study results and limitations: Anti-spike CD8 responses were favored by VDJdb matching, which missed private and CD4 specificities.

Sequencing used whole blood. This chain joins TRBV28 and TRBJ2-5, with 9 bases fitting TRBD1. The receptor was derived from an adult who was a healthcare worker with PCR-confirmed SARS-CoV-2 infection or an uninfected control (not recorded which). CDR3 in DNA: TGTGCCAGCAGTTTTGGACAGGGGCAGACCCAGTACTTC. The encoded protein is CASSFGQGQTQYF.